This T cell receptor (beta chain) originates from a study of T-cell memory formation after mild COVID-19. CDR3 length equals 13 residues. Germline values: CDR1 ENHRY, CDR2 SYGVKD. Trimming pared 4 bases from V and 1 base from J, leaving 6 bases between. Via MiXCR, TCRdb re-called the 5' RACE reads, giving one row per CDR3 protein. The repertoire includes around 250,000 distinct CDR3 sequences, approximately 10% of them detected once, and 20% to 25% sits in the top ten. The sequenced sample was PBMCs or a T cell subset sorted from them (not recorded which). This clonotype originated in a man between 18 and 29 years old who had mild COVID-19 (a few samples of this study predate the infection). Cell type and time point are not known. The genes are TRBV10-3 and TRBJ2-3, with D possibly TRBD2 on 6 matching bases. This CDR3 reads CAISAGGTDTQYF. The CDR3 DNA is TGTGCCATCAGTGCGGGGGGCACAGATACGCAGTATTTT.